The 26 T cell receptor beta chains given below trace back to one sample, sequenced in a study of cytomegalovirus exposure and HLA in healthy donors. The PCR was carried out with 60 Vbeta primers and 13 Jbeta primers. Assay: immunoSEQ multiplex PCR; the TCRdb copy retains only in-frame clones and omits some. The sample shows under 200,000 clones, 79% of them seen only once. The sample comprised PBMCs. The receptors originated from a woman between 40 and 55 years old in good health and CMV-seronegative.

This clone has only a few counts. This sequence joins TRBV5-5 and TRBJ1-1; 7 nucleotides line up with TRBD1. Germline values: CDR1 SGHKS, CDR2 YYEKEE (reference sequence). V lost 3 bases, J lost 7 bases, and 3 bases stayed unmatched. This CDR3 contains 12 residues. CDR3 protein: CASSWGQNEAFF. CDR3 coding DNA: TGTGCCAGCAGCTGGGGACAGAATGAAGCTTTCTTT.

The gene calls are TRBV30 and TRBJ2-5; TRBD1 aligns across 7 bases. CDR1 and CDR2 (germline): GTSNPN, SVGIG (reference sequence). The CDR3 is 14 residues long. V lost 3 bases, J lost 5 bases, and 9 bases stayed unmatched. The CDR3 spells CAWSSTGVGETQYF. For the CDR3, the DNA is TGTGCCTGGAGCTCAACAGGGGTCGGGGAGACCCAGTACTTC.

The V gene is TRBV28, the J gene TRBJ2-1; D gene unclear. The CDR3 is 14 residues long. Trimming stripped 2 bases from V and 2 bases from J, with 7 bases between. CDR1 and CDR2 (germline): MDHEN, SYDVKM. CDR3 loop: CASSLTATYNEQFF. Here the CDR3 DNA reads TGTGCCAGCAGTTTAACAGCAACCTACAATGAGCAGTTCTTC.

The V call is TRBV19, the J call TRBJ2-7; maybe TRBD1 (5 bases). CDR1 is LNHDA, CDR2 SQIVND, per germline (reference sequence). Between the trimmed V and J ends, which lost 5 bases and 0 bases, there was a span of 11 bases. CDR3 length: 14 amino acids. CDR3 coding DNA: TGTGCCAGTAGTGAGCAGGGAAGCTCCTACGAGCAGTACTTC. It codes for CASSEQGSSYEQYF.

This clone showed up just once. V and J are TRBV30 and TRBJ2-1, with a possible D match to TRBD2 (7 bases). Trimming pared 1 base from V and 7 bases from J, leaving 17 bases between. This CDR3 has 15 amino acids. CDR1 GTSNPN and CDR2 SVGIG come from the germline V gene (reference sequence). CDR3: CAWSGGRGNNNEQFF. The CDR3 DNA reads TGTGCCTGGAGTGGGGGGCGGGGGAATAATAATGAGCAGTTCTTC.

The table lists this clone with a count of one. The chain links TRBV9 to TRBJ1-6; D possibly corresponds to TRBD1 (5 bases). This CDR3 spans 14 amino acids. Germline V gene lookup returns CDR1 SGDLS and CDR2 YYNGEE. V was trimmed by 5 bases and J by 5 bases, leaving 11 bases between them. In nucleotides, the CDR3 is TGTGCCAGCAGTATGACAGAAGATAATTCACCCCTCCACTTT. This gives the protein CASSMTEDNSPLHF.

This chain joins TRBV4-2 and TRBJ1-1; 7 nucleotides line up with TRBD1. The CDR3 totals 14 residues. V gave up 4 bases and J gave up 3 bases; unmatched junction bases: 5. CDR1 LGHNA and CDR2 YNFKEQ come from the germline V gene. CDR3 in DNA: TGTGCCAGCAGCCCGTTCAGGGGGGACACTGAAGCTTTCTTT. Its protein product is CASSPFRGDTEAFF.

The chain joins TRBV21-1 to TRBJ2-7; TRBD1, the table's D call, was not compared with the DNA. TRBV21-1 is a listed pseudogene. This CDR3 has 14 amino acids. The CDR3 reads CASSTPHRRREQYF. For the CDR3, the DNA is TGTGCCAGCAGCACCCCGCACAGGCGGCGCGAGCAGTACTTC.

The genes are TRBV10-2 and TRBJ2-7; tentative D call: TRBD1 (5 bases). Germline CDR1 reads WSHSY; CDR2 reads SAAADI. V lost 6 bases to trimming and J lost 5 bases, with 14 bases between them. The CDR3 length is 13 residues. CDR3 bases: TGCGCCAGCAGGCAGGGAAATCAGCACGAGCAGTACTTC. Translation: CASRQGNQHEQYF.

The V call is TRBV19, the J call TRBJ1-5; D might be TRBD1 (6 bases). Between the trimmed V and J ends, which lost 6 bases and 3 bases, there was a span of 15 bases. Germline V gene lookup returns CDR1 LNHDA and CDR2 SQIVND (reference sequence). The length of the CDR3 is 15 residues. The DNA for the CDR3 is TGTGCCAGTAGCACAAACAGGGCGGACAATCAGCCCCAGCATTTT. Protein sequence: CASSTNRADNQPQHF.

V usage is TRBV7-3 and J usage is TRBJ2-7; maybe TRBD1 (5 bases). V was shortened by 2 bases and J by 0 bases, with 5 bases between the two germline ends. The germline CDR1 and CDR2 sequences are SGHTA and FQGTGA. The CDR3 covers 13 residues. CDR3 residues: CASSLDSSYEQYF. The DNA for the CDR3 is TGTGCCAGCAGCTTAGACAGCTCCTACGAGCAGTACTTC. The full variable domain, completed using reference TRBV7-3 and TRBJ2-7, is GAGVSQTPSNKVTEKGKYVELRCDPISGHTALYWYRQSLGQGPEFLIYFQGTGAADDSGLPNDRFFAVRPEGSVSTLKIQRTERGDSAVYLCASSLDSSYEQYFGPGTRLTVT.

V is TRBV10-3 and J is TRBJ1-1, with D perhaps TRBD1 (5 bases). Trimming removed 6 bases at V and 8 bases at J, with 10 bases between. Germline lookup yields CDR1 ENHRY and CDR2 SYGVKD. The CDR3 extends over 11 amino acids. In nucleotides, the CDR3 is TGTGCCATCAGCCTGCAGGGAGAAGCTTTCTTT. This codes for CAISLQGEAFF.

This sequence joins TRBV4-1 and TRBJ2-5, with D tentatively TRBD2 (5 bases). V was cut by 0 bases and J by 2 bases, with 13 bases left in between. This CDR3 comprises 16 residues. Per germline, CDR1 MGHRA and CDR2 YSYEKL. DNA of the CDR3: TGCGCCAGCAGCCAAGATCTCCGGGGTCGACAAGAGACCCAGTACTTC. Residues: CASSQDLRGRQETQYF.

This sequence joins TRBV2 and TRBJ2-7; 9 nucleotides match TRBD1. V was pared by 7 bases and J by 4 bases, with 8 bases of the junction left unmatched. This CDR3 is built from 14 residues. Per the germline V gene, CDR1 is SNHLY and CDR2 is FYNNEI. CDR3 DNA: TGTGCCAGCAAAGAGACAGGGGGATTTTACGAGCAGTACTTC. Protein: CASKETGGFYEQYF.

This clone came up a few times. A read error may produce the germline difference seen at one junction end. The CDR3, as DNA: TGTGCGTGGAAGAGGGACACTGAAGCTTTCTTT. Its translation: CAWKRDTEAFF. J is TRBJ1-1 and V is TRBV30; no definite D call. The CDR3 runs to 11 residues. Germline V gene sequence: CDR1 GTSNPN, CDR2 SVGIG (reference sequence).

V gene TRBV5-1 combines with J gene TRBJ2-7, with no clear D. This CDR3 has 14 amino acids. V gave up 3 bases and J gave up 0 bases, with 10 bases separating them. Looked up from germline, CDR1 is SGHRS and CDR2 is YFSETQ. CDR3 region: CASSSGPSSYEQYF. CDR3 nucleotides: TGCGCCAGCAGCTCAGGCCCCAGCTCCTACGAGCAGTACTTC.

The J gene is TRBJ2-1, the V gene TRBV4-1; 9 nucleotides align to TRBD2. The CDR3 has 17 amino acids. Unmatched junction bases numbered 10, after V lost 1 base and J lost 6 bases. CDR1 and CDR2 (germline): MGHRA, YSYEKL. This CDR3 reads CASSQVSGLAIGNEQFF. Here the CDR3 DNA reads TGCGCCAGCAGCCAAGTCTCCGGACTAGCGATCGGCAATGAGCAGTTCTTC.

This clone was recorded only once. V and J are TRBV10-1 and TRBJ1-2; D uncertain. The CDR3 has 14 amino acids. The germline V gene encodes CDR1 WNHNN and CDR2 SYGVQD (reference sequence). V lost 3 bases and J 3 bases, leaving 11 bases between the germline ends. The CDR3 nucleotides read TGCGCCAGCAGTGATGGAGGGCTCGACTATGGCTACACCTTC. The encoded protein is CASSDGGLDYGYTF.

This rearrangement joins TRBV5-1 to TRBJ1-1; the match to TRBD1 covers 9 bases. Germline V gives CDR1 SGHRS, CDR2 YFSETQ. V lost 4 bases and J lost 5; bases outside the gene matches: 6. The CDR3 is made up of 14 amino acids. The CDR3 sequence is CASSADRGRTEAFF. The CDR3 DNA follows: TGCGCCAGCAGCGCCGACAGGGGGAGAACTGAAGCTTTCTTT.

The chain uses TRBV5-8 and TRBJ2-1, with TRBD1 matching over 9 bases. The CDR3 length is 13 residues. Germline V CDR1 and CDR2: SGHTS, YDEGEE. Unmatched junction bases numbered 6, after V lost 5 bases and J lost 9 bases. The CDR3 region is CASRRTGVGEQFF. The CDR3 DNA is TGTGCCAGCAGGAGGACAGGGGTTGGTGAGCAGTTCTTC.

This sequence joins TRBV5-1 and TRBJ2-3; TRBD2 matches 10 bases. This CDR3 has 15 residues. J was trimmed by 1 base and V by 1 base; bases with no gene match: 0. The V gene's germline CDR1 is SGHRS and CDR2 YFSETQ. CDR3: CASSLSGRGTDTQYF. The CDR3 nucleotides read TGCGCCAGCAGCTTGAGCGGGAGGGGCACAGATACGCAGTATTTT.

V and J are TRBV19 and TRBJ1-1, with 7 bases fitting TRBD1. CDR3 length equals 15 residues. Germline assignment: CDR1 LNHDA and CDR2 SQIVND (reference sequence). V shed 5 bases, J shed 0 bases, and the junction held 6 bases outside the gene matches. The chain's CDR3 is CASSSPGQLNTEAFF. Written as DNA, the CDR3 is TGTGCCAGTAGTTCCCCGGGACAGTTGAACACTGAAGCTTTCTTT. The complete variable domain, with remaining parts taken from reference TRBV19 and TRBJ1-1, reads DGGITQSPKYLFRKEGQNVTLSCEQNLNHDAMYWYRQDPGQGLRLIYYSQIVNDFQKGDIAEGYSVSREKKESFPLTVTSAQKNPTAFYLCASSSPGQLNTEAFFGQGTRLTVV.

The gene calls are TRBV19 and TRBJ1-5; 8 bases match TRBD1. The germline V gene encodes CDR1 LNHDA and CDR2 SQIVND (reference sequence). The CDR3 is made up of 15 amino acids. V was clipped by 6 bases and J by 3 bases; unmatched bases: 7. CDR3 in amino acids: CASRWGQANNQPQHF. The CDR3 DNA reads as TGTGCCAGTAGATGGGGACAGGCAAACAATCAGCCCCAGCATTTT.

This chain uses TRBV10-1 with TRBJ1-5, with no clear D. Germline V CDR1 and CDR2: WNHNN, SYGVQD (reference sequence). V lost 4 bases, J lost 0 bases, and 4 bases lay in between. The CDR3 runs to 13 residues. CDR3 coding DNA: TGCGCCAGCAGTGGGCATAGCAATCAGCCCCAGCATTTT. It translates to CASSGHSNQPQHF.

The chain has TRBV21-1 and TRBJ1-3. TRBV21-1 is a pseudogene locus. This CDR3 region has 15 residues. The CDR3 loop reads CASSKGIAGREAMGF. CDR3 bases: TGTGCCAGCAGCAAAGGAATCGCGGGGAGGGAAGCTATGGGATTT.

DNA for the CDR3: TGTGCCTCCCGCGGGGGAAACGGGAACACTGAAGCTTTCTTT. This gives the protein CASRGGNGNTEAFF. The chain couples TRBV6-6 to TRBJ1-1; D is possibly TRBD1 (5 bases). The CDR3 contains 14 residues. Germline values: CDR1 MNHNY, CDR2 SVGAGI (reference sequence). The V end was cut by 11 bases, the J end by 1 base, with 17 bases between.